This T cell receptor (beta chain) was obtained from a study of PD-1 blockade in classical Hodgkin lymphoma. General study points: Healthy donors reportedly exceeded newly diagnosed patients in baseline TCR diversity. The origin of the repertoire differences remains undefined, with disease activity or prior therapy as possible causes.

Germline CDR1 and CDR2: SEHNR and FQNEAQ (reference sequence). The V gene lost 0 bases and the J gene lost 3 bases, with 6 bases spanning the gap. This CDR3 comprises 14 residues. Turning to this clone: Its antigen is currently unknown.

Regarding time point: newly diagnosed, previously untreated cHL patient sample. PBMCs from untreated, newly diagnosed classical Hodgkin lymphoma were comparison samples. Assay used: immunoSEQ multiplex PCR; TCRdb lists only in-frame clones, some missing. The sample yields around 26,000 clones, approximately 95% seen once. The specimen was peripheral blood mononuclear cells (PBMCs). The origin of this receptor is a human donor with classical Hodgkin lymphoma. The rearrangement uses TRBV7-9 and TRBJ1-5, with D possibly matching TRBD1 (5 bases). In nucleotides, the CDR3 is TGTGCCAGCAGCTTAGCGACAGTCAATCAGCCCCAGCATTTT. Its protein is CASSLATVNQPQHF.